The 16 T cell receptor beta chains presented below share a single source sample, sequenced in a study of blood T cell repertoires in COVID-19. Sequencing used immunoSEQ multiplex PCR; TCRdb keeps in-frame clones, though not all of them. The data hold about 220,000 clones, with over 75% observed a single time. Sequencing was done on a sample of PBMCs or T cells enriched from blood (not recorded which). All receptors derive from a young woman in a cohort exposed to, infected with or recovered from COVID-19 (not recorded which).

This clone was recorded a few times. The genes are TRBV27 and TRBJ2-1, with TRBD2 matching over 8 bases. Per germline, CDR1 MNHEY and CDR2 SMNVEV (reference sequence). The CDR3 sequence is 14 residues long. With V trimmed by 7 bases and J by 2 bases, 4 bases remained unmatched. The CDR3: CASTPGLAYNEQFF. The CDR3 bases are TGTGCCAGCACCCCGGGACTAGCCTACAATGAGCAGTTCTTC.

This clone was picked up one time. This chain connects TRBV11-2 to TRBJ2-5; no reliable D call. The length of the CDR3 is 14 residues. V shed 6 bases and J shed 2 bases, with 13 bases lying between them. The germline V gene has CDR1 SGHAT and CDR2 FQNNGV. CDR3 protein: CASSWSTFQETQYF. The CDR3, as DNA: TGTGCCAGCAGTTGGTCTACCTTTCAAGAGACCCAGTACTTC.

As DNA, the CDR3 is TGCGCCAGCCAGGGGGAGGTTGAGACCCAGTACTTC. Amino acids: CASQGEVETQYF. The rearrangement links TRBV10-2 to TRBJ2-5, with a possible D match to TRBD1 (7 bases). Germline CDR1 and CDR2: WSHSY and SAAADI. Deletions cut 8 bases from V and 5 bases from J, with 12 bases between. The CDR3 runs to 12 residues.

The gene calls are TRBV4-1 and TRBJ2-1; TRBD2 aligns across 16 bases. This CDR3 region has 17 residues. CDR1 is MGHRA, CDR2 YSYEKL, per germline. The J segment lost 12 bases and the V segment lost 0 bases, leaving 8 bases of the junction unmatched. The DNA for the CDR3 is TGCGCCAGCAGCCAAGATAGGGGGACTAGCGGGAGGGCTGGGCAGTTCTTC. It codes for CASSQDRGTSGRAGQFF.

The chain combines TRBV4-1 with TRBJ2-1; TRBD2 matches at 12 bases. Trimming at V came to 3 bases and at J to 9 bases, leaving 9 bases not matched to a gene. In germline, CDR1 is MGHRA, CDR2 YSYEKL. CDR3 length: 16 residues. The CDR3 is CASSQELAGGLGEQFF. CDR3 bases: TGCGCCAGCAGCCAGGAACTAGCGGGGGGTTTGGGTGAGCAGTTCTTC.

The rearrangement links TRBV24-1 to TRBJ2-1; possibly TRBD2 for D (7 bases). The germline CDR1 and CDR2 sequences are KGHDR and SFDVKD. The length of the CDR3 is 16 residues. The V and J ends lost 6 bases and 1 base respectively, with 15 bases between them. The CDR3 bases are TGTGCCACCAGTTTGGGCGGGGGCCTTTCCTACAATGAGCAGTTCTTC. Translated: CATSLGGGLSYNEQFF.

The CDR3 DNA sequence: TGCGCCAGCAGCCAAGGGGCGCCCCAGGCTGACGAGCAGTACTTC. Translating gives CASSQGAPQADEQYF. The V and J genes are TRBV4-1 and TRBJ2-7; no clear D gene. CDR1 and CDR2 from the germline V gene are MGHRA and YSYEKL. The length of the CDR3 is 15 residues. Trimming shortened V by 1 base and J by 5 bases, and 15 bases separated the two germline ends.

V and J are TRBV27 and TRBJ1-1; D remains unclear. The CDR3 is 11 amino acids. Trimming left V 6 bases short and J 1 base short, with 3 bases between. Germline CDR1 MNHEY, CDR2 SMNVEV (reference sequence). This CDR3 is CASRRNTEAFF. CDR3 DNA sequence: TGTGCCAGCAGGAGGAACACTGAAGCTTTCTTT.

The chain combines TRBV6-5 with TRBJ1-6; D possibly corresponds to TRBD1 (6 bases). Germline V gene data show CDR1 as MNHEY and CDR2 as SVGAGI. This CDR3 has 14 amino acids. The germline V and J ends were trimmed by 6 bases and 3 bases, with 9 bases remaining between them. In DNA, the CDR3 is TGTGCCAGCAGCGGGGACAACTATAATTCACCCCTCCACTTT. Its translation is CASSGDNYNSPLHF.

This sequence joins TRBV7-6 and TRBJ1-5; no definite D call. The CDR3 is 15 amino acids. From germline, CDR1 is SGHVS and CDR2 FNYEAQ. The ends were cut back, 6 bases at V and 0 bases at J, with 12 bases in the middle. The CDR3 protein is CASSLTEYSNQPQHF. The CDR3 DNA is TGTGCCAGCAGTCTTACTGAATATAGCAATCAGCCCCAGCATTTT.

This chain uses TRBV10-3 with TRBJ2-5; weak D call: TRBD2 (5 bases). Germline lookup yields CDR1 ENHRY and CDR2 SYGVKD. The CDR3 consists of 14 residues. V lost 2 bases, J lost 6 bases, and 13 bases lay in between. The CDR3 spells CAISEGRVGKTQYF. CDR3 DNA sequence: TGTGCCATCAGTGAGGGGCGGGTCGGGAAGACCCAGTACTTC.

The J gene is TRBJ2-7, the V gene TRBV14; tentatively, D is TRBD2 (5 bases). Deletions cut 2 bases from V and 2 bases from J, with 13 bases between. Germline V gene sequence: CDR1 SGHDN, CDR2 FVKESK. The CDR3 totals 15 residues. The CDR3, as DNA: TGTGCCAGCAGCCAATGGGGAGATCGGACCTACGAGCAGTACTTC. This translates into CASSQWGDRTYEQYF.

The genes are TRBV3-1 (or the pseudogene TRBV3-2) and TRBJ2-3, with 16 nucleotides matching TRBD2. There are 17 residues in the CDR3. Germline loops: CDR1 LGHDT, CDR2 YNNKEL (reference sequence). With 3 bases clipped from V and 5 bases from J, the junction kept 5 bases outside the gene matches. Here the CDR3 DNA reads TGTGCCAGCAGCCAGGGACTAGCGGGAGGGCTAGGAGATACGCAGTATTTT. This encodes CASSQGLAGGLGDTQYF.

The rearrangement links TRBV2 to TRBJ1-5; the D gene is possibly TRBD1 (6 bases). Looked up from germline, CDR1 is SNHLY and CDR2 is FYNNEI. The CDR3 runs 16 residues. V dropped 4 bases and J dropped 0 bases, with 13 bases sitting between them. The chain's CDR3 is CASSGRRGASNQPQHF. CDR3 bases: TGTGCCAGCAGTGGAAGACGGGGGGCTAGCAATCAGCCCCAGCATTTT. Supplemented by reference TRBV2 and TRBJ1-5, the full variable domain reads EPEVTQTPSHQVTQMGQEVILRCVPISNHLYFYWYRQILGQKVEFLVSFYNNEISEKSEIFDDQFSVERPDGSNFTLKIRSTKLEDSAMYFCASSGRRGASNQPQHFGDGTRLSIL.

The chain employs TRBV9 and TRBJ2-3; D gene ambiguous. CDR3 length: 14 amino acids. Trimming removed 0 bases at V and 0 bases at J, with 5 bases between. CDR1 and CDR2 (germline): SGDLS, YYNGEE. CDR3 protein: CASSVDPSTDTQYF. Written as DNA, the CDR3 is TGTGCCAGCAGCGTAGATCCTAGCACAGATACGCAGTATTTT.

The V gene is TRBV27, the J gene TRBJ2-2, with TRBD1 identical over 9 bases. V dropped 5 bases and J dropped 4; count of bases not matched to a gene: 5. Per germline, CDR1 MNHEY and CDR2 SMNVEV (reference sequence). The CDR3 covers 15 residues. This chain's CDR3 is CASSTGTGITGELFF. CDR3 DNA sequence: TGTGCCAGCAGTACCGGGACAGGGATCACCGGGGAGCTGTTTTTT.